What follows is one TCR beta chain and its context. Generated by immunoSEQ multiplex PCR, the TCRdb table keeps only in-frame clones and is missing some. This sample carries about 60,000 clones, around 94% of them seen once, and the ten largest clones take about 19%. This sample is drawn from a study of human versus mouse CDR3 diversity and MHC coevolution. The length of the CDR3 is 15 residues. The germline CDR1 and CDR2 sequences are SEHNR and FQNEAQ (reference sequence). Sequencing used naive CD4+ T cells from blood. Subset meaning: CD45RO-negative CD62L-positive naive CD4 T cells. The chain uses TRBV7-9 and TRBJ2-5, with 10 bases fitting TRBD1. TRBJ2-7 explains the end of the DNA better; the J call may be wrong. This sequence originates from a person aged 55 to 69 in good health. The CDR3: CASSLTGTGVAEQYF. The CDR3 DNA reads as TGTGCCAGCAGCCTTACCGGGACAGGGGTAGCCGAGCAGTACTTC.